These T cell receptor beta chains were read from a single sample in a study of T cells in localized non-small cell lung cancer. Some clones are missing from TCRdb's copy, which holds only in-frame ones; the method was immunoSEQ multiplex PCR. This sample carries 50,000 to 60,000 clones, approximately 86% of them seen once, and the ten largest clones take approximately 16%. The starting material was PBMCs, obtained before any cancer treatment. The receptor set was obtained from a female donor with stage II lung adenocarcinoma. Both conserved end residues are part of each CDR3. The order of the fields is J gene, D gene, V gene, CDR3 length, clone size, CDR3 protein, CDR3 DNA. A D gene is named only where the DNA matches it firmly. Clone sizes are given selectively: once, few, many, or a class where the clone is expanded.

TRBJ2-7 | - | TRBV5-4 | 15 | - | CASSLWAASSYEQYF | TGTGCCAGCAGCTTGTGGGCCGCAAGCTCCTACGAGCAGTACTTC
TRBJ2-7 | - | TRBV4-1 | 12 | - | CASSQKIGEQYF | TGCGCCAGCAGCCAAAAAATAGGCGAGCAGTACTTC
TRBJ2-7 | - | TRBV12-5 | 14 | - | CASGLGLSTYEQYF | TGTGCTAGTGGTTTGGGTCTTTCAACCTACGAGCAGTACTTC
TRBJ1-3 | - | TRBV2 | 15 | - | CASRREAGSGNTIYF | TGTGCCAGCAGGAGGGAAGCCGGCTCTGGAAACACCATATATTTT
TRBJ2-5 | TRBD1 | TRBV4-1 | 16 | - | CASSRTTRGLLETQYF | TGCGCCAGCAGCCGAACCACCAGGGGGCTCTTGGAGACCCAGTACTTC
TRBJ1-1 | TRBD1 | TRBV30 | 11 | - | CAGQPGQEAFF | TGTGCCGGACAACCGGGACAGGAAGCTTTCTTT
TRBJ1-6 | - | TRBV7-9 | 15 | few | CASSLGTARFSPLHF | TGTGCCAGCAGCTTAGGGACAGCCAGGTTTTCACCCCTCCACTTT
TRBJ2-7 | TRBD2 | TRBV7-8 | 16 | once | CASSLSGGLAGYEQYF | TGTGCCAGCAGCTTATCAGGGGGACTAGCGGGTTACGAGCAGTACTTC
TRBJ2-2 | - | TRBV5-1 | 14 | - | CASSLGQTTGELFF | TGCGCCAGCAGCTTAGGGCAGACCACCGGGGAGCTGTTTTTT
TRBJ1-2 | - | TRBV6-1 | 14 | - | CASIPERDRYGYTF | TGTGCCAGCATCCCCGAGAGGGATCGGTATGGCTACACCTTC
TRBJ1-5 | - | TRBV18 | 18 | - | CASSPPVGPLSSNQPQHF | TGTGCCAGCTCACCTCCCGTCGGCCCCCTATCTAGCAATCAGCCCCAGCATTTT
TRBJ1-6 | TRBD1 | TRBV19 | 15 | - | CASSGRDRDNSPLHF | TGTGCCAGTAGTGGCCGGGACAGGGATAATTCACCCCTCCACTTT
TRBJ1-6 | TRBD1 | TRBV11-2 | 14 | - | CASSPMTGTPPLHF | TGTGCCAGCAGCCCGATGACAGGGACGCCACCCCTCCACTTT
TRBJ2-5 | - | TRBV5-6 | 14 | - | CASSLGIFQETQYF | TGTGCCAGCAGCTTGGGAATATTCCAAGAGACCCAGTACTTC
TRBJ1-6 | - | TRBV7-2 | 15 | once | CASSSFDSSNSPLHF | TGTGCCAGCAGCTCCTTTGACAGTAGTAATTCACCCCTCCACTTT
TRBJ2-7 | - | TRBV5-6 | 15 | - | CASSWTRGPDYEQYF | TGTGCCAGCAGTTGGACCAGGGGTCCTGACTACGAGCAGTACTTC
TRBJ1-6 | - | TRBV6-6 | 16 | - | CASSSQDGGYNSPLHF | TGTGCCAGCAGCTCCCAGGACGGCGGGTATAATTCACCCCTCCACTTT
TRBJ1-6 | - | TRBV5-4 | 18 | - | CASRGGMGGAGQGSPLHF | TGTGCCAGCAGAGGGGGGATGGGGGGGGCCGGCCAGGGCTCACCCCTCCACTTT
TRBJ2-1 | TRBD2 | TRBV5-1 | 18 | - | CASSSGTSGVVFYNEQFF | TGCGCCAGCAGCTCCGGGACTAGCGGGGTGGTTTTTTACAATGAGCAGTTCTTC
TRBJ2-3 | - | TRBV29-1 | 12 | - | CSVDGNVDTQYF | TGCAGCGTTGATGGAAACGTGGATACGCAGTATTTT
TRBJ2-3 | - | TRBV2 | 13 | - | CASSGDSTDTQYF | TGTGCCAGCTCGGGAGACAGCACAGATACGCAGTATTTT
TRBJ1-2 | TRBD1 | TRBV14 | 15 | - | CASSQDIITGAGYTF | TGTGCCAGCAGCCAAGATATTATTACAGGGGCCGGCTACACCTTC
TRBJ1-2 | TRBD1 | TRBV6-1 | 16 | - | CASSEQGARPDYGYTF | TGTGCCAGCAGTGAACAGGGGGCGAGGCCCGACTATGGCTACACCTTC
TRBJ2-7 | - | TRBV14 | 13 | once | CASSQGLGYEQYF | TGTGCCAGCAGCCAAGGCCTAGGCTACGAGCAGTACTTC
TRBJ1-4 | - | TRBV5-5 | 13 | - | CASSLLNNEKLFF | TGTGCCAGCAGCCTCCTTAATAATGAAAAACTGTTTTTT
TRBJ2-3 | TRBD2 | TRBV5-1 | 18 | few | CASSLKWTSGARTDTQYF | TGCGCCAGCAGCTTGAAATGGACTAGCGGGGCCCGCACAGATACGCAGTATTTT
TRBJ2-5 | TRBD1 | TRBV2 | 18 | - | CASSDNPSLGQNQETQYF | TGTGCCAGCAGTGATAACCCTTCCCTGGGACAGAACCAAGAGACCCAGTACTTC
TRBJ2-1 | - | TRBV11-2 | 12 | once | CASSLDRYRQFF | TGTGCCAGCAGCTTAGACAGATACCGACAGTTCTTC
TRBJ2-5 | - | TRBV14 | 15 | - | CASSQVSLPAGTQYF | TGTGCCAGCAGCCAAGTAAGCCTACCCGCGGGGACCCAGTACTTC
TRBJ1-1 | TRBD1 | TRBV29-1 | 17 | - | CSAKRDRGTRGGTEAFF | TGCAGCGCAAAAAGGGACAGGGGAACGAGGGGGGGCACTGAAGCTTTCTTT
TRBJ2-4 | - | TRBV7-6 | 18 | - | CASSALLGGDIAKNIQYF | TGTGCCAGCAGTGCCTTATTAGGGGGAGACATAGCCAAAAACATTCAGTACTTC